This T cell receptor (beta chain) was sequenced in a study of identical twins. MiXCR, run by TCRdb on the 5' RACE reads, gives a single entry per CDR3 protein. The sample carries about 520,000 distinct CDR3 sequences, 20% to 25% recorded once. CDR3 length: 15 amino acids. Trimming at V came to 4 bases and at J to 5 bases, leaving 6 bases not matched to a gene. CDR1 is MNHNS, CDR2 SASEGT, per germline. These data also formed part of another study, on T cells expressing NK-cell markers.

The chain uses TRBV6-1 and TRBJ2-2, with 8 nucleotides matching TRBD2. Sequences were obtained from CD4+ T cells sorted from blood. The TCR comes from a woman between 18 and 29 years old in good health. The CDR3: CASSGPAGATGELFF. As DNA, the CDR3 is TGTGCCAGCAGTGGCCCAGCGGGAGCAACCGGGGAGCTGTTTTTT.